The entry below describes one T cell receptor (beta chain). Its antigen is not identified. This specimen comes from a study of regulatory and conventional T cells in RAG deficiency. Study in general: Autoimmunity is frequent in combined immunodeficiency with hypomorphic RAG mutations.

Conventional CD4+ T cells were sorted from blood as CD25-low CD127-high cells. Patients had RAG deficiency: one SCID, two Omenn, roughly five CID/atypical SCID. Data came from immunoSEQ multiplex PCR; TCRdb stores just in-frame clones and leaves some out. The top ten clones hold approximately 1.5% of a sample with roughly 10,000 clones, around 94% of them seen once. From germline, CDR1 is MNHNS and CDR2 SASEGT. CDR3 length: 13 amino acids. Trimming cost V 6 bases and J 2 bases; bases outside gene matches: 3. Study-level findings and limits: Omenn CD25-high CD127-low cells may be activated cells, not true Tregs.

The genes are TRBV6-1 and TRBJ2-5; 7 positions agree with TRBD1. The TCR was taken from a human donor with RAG deficiency presenting as severe combined immunodeficiency. Sequences were obtained from CD4+ effector T cells sorted from blood. In nucleotides, the CDR3 is TGTGCCAGCAGGGGGACAGCTCAAGAGACCCAGTACTTC. Translated: CASRGTAQETQYF.